The entry that follows covers one TCR beta chain sequence. TRB rearrangements were amplified by touch-down multiplex PCR with mixed TRB-A/B primers. For each CDR3 protein, TCRdb gives one entry from its re-call of the multiplex PCR reads, without DNA. The sample table includes approximately 6,000 distinct CDR3 sequences. This record comes from a study of T cell clusters in autoimmune cytopenias. TRB amplification used approximately 250 ng of peripheral blood genomic DNA. There are 14 residues in the CDR3. Germline V CDR1 and CDR2: SGHTA, FQGNSA. The TCR comes from a human donor with an autoimmune cytopenia or autoimmune hepatitis (not recorded which). The material sequenced was peripheral blood. The chain employs TRBV7-2 and TRBJ1-1; the D call from TCRdb, TRBD1, cannot be confirmed without DNA. The CDR3 spells CASNRGGDNTEAFF.